This T cell receptor beta chain came from a study of cytomegalovirus exposure and HLA in healthy donors (dated by TCRdb to about 2017). For the wider study: In an earlier analysis of around 540 of the donors, 276 Gb of sequence data and 95 million to 130 million unique TCR beta sequences from roughly 180 million T cells were reported. An early release that covered fewer than 800 HLA-typed donors contained 250 to 350 gigabases of sequencing data and 65 million to 100 million unique TCR sequences. Of the roughly 400 genotyped donors, 65% to 90% fell in the genetic ancestry cluster associated with self-reported Caucasian donors. The aim of the study was to test whether cataloging public T cell receptors could identify signatures of past pathogen exposure. The T cell repertoires of about 700 subjects were profiled by immunosequencing and related to cytomegalovirus serostatus. Along with the approximately 700-subject first cohort, a separate validation cohort of over a hundred different subjects was used. To predict cytomegalovirus infection status, the study combined high-throughput TCR immunosequencing, statistical association of individual TCRs with disease status, and machine learning. A later analysis re-examined previously published TCR beta repertoires from 610 or so donors and added high-resolution HLA genotyping to investigate patterns of TCR occurrence. In the later analysis, no new phenotypic data were used to find candidate immune exposures; instead, reliance was placed on TCR beta sequences and their occurrence across donors. An earlier analysis of around 640 of the donors used high-throughput TCR beta sequencing to judge whether each TCR beta V gene segment behaved as functional or pseudogenic. Donor age, sex, ethnicity and CMV serostatus were collected together with the repertoire data. A later genetic analysis used genome-wide SNP genotypes for about 60% of the roughly 670 donors, treating that subset as a discovery cohort. Every discovery cohort repertoire had been produced on one sequencing platform. Class I and class II HLA loci were covered by the typing at four-digit resolution. Typing coverage varied by locus: roughly 629-640 donors for A, B, C, DRB1 and DQB1; roughly 500 for DQA1; over 600 for DPA1; roughly 470 for DPB1. Because of strong linkage in the cohort, roughly five DR-DQ haplotypes were treated as single units for association and clustering. Among about 370 genotyped donors of the cohort, an average of around 250,000 unique TCR beta nucleotide sequences was sequenced per donor, of which roughly 17% were non-productive.

The CDR3 sequence holds 15 residues, the cysteine and phenylalanine included. Solely the CDR3 DNA is kept, with 45 bases framed from the first base. For this chain, trimming is 6 bases at the V end and 5 bases at the J end, and the number of junction bases without a gene match is 6. CDR1 SGHRS and CDR2 YFSETQ are derived from the germline V gene. This clone has just one count. Its antigen remains undetermined. The sample holds no much larger clone one base away, and base qualities are not on file. The library relied on the immunoSEQ multiplex PCR assay. For the multiplex PCR, a mixture combining 60 forward primers for TCR Vbeta segments and 13 reverse primers for TCR Jbeta segments was used. The CDR3 region of rearranged TCR beta genes was amplified from genomic DNA with a multiplex PCR assay. Amplified TCR beta libraries were sequenced as 87-base-pair reads on the Illumina HiSeq System. Processing in the source paper ran as follows. Across the 700 or so repertoires, a later analysis counted tens of millions of unique TCR beta chains, roughly 11 million of which were shared by at least two donors. Raw reads were error-corrected and collapsed into unique sequences with a nearest-neighbor algorithm that merged closely related sequences to remove PCR and sequencing errors. Alignment of CDR3 sequences to IMGT reference sequences was used to assign V, D and J gene segments. For a sequence to be retained, at least a six-nucleotide match to both a V gene segment and a J gene segment was required. Rearrangements were classified as productive when the CDR3 lacked stop codons and remained in frame with V and J, and all other rearrangements were classified as non-productive. Following IMGT convention, CDR3 was defined as the stretch from the second conserved V-encoded cysteine up to the conserved J-encoded phenylalanine. The earlier analysis of about 500 of the donors excluded sequences that lacked an unambiguous match to a single V gene segment. An earlier analysis of several hundred of the donors classified V segments as functional when productive rearrangements were above 56.7% and as segregating when the standard deviation between donors was above 5%. To diagnose cytomegalovirus status from the catalog of TCR beta chain sequences, a statistical classification framework was built. A later analysis assigned V and J genes by comparing TCR nucleotide sequences with IMGT/GENE-DB human TR gene sequences. Using the TCRdist pipeline, a later analysis assigned CDR3 sequences along with most-parsimonious VDJ recombination scenarios. In a later analysis, every TCR beta chain was defined by the combination of its CDR3 amino acid sequence and its V-gene family, and reads without a unique V-gene family were dropped. As a way to deal with suspected cross-contamination and a sequencing artifact, a later analysis dropped 500 to 700 nucleotide sequences that were highly shared and had low generation probability. In a later analysis, a clonal expansion index was calculated for each public chain from normalized within-repertoire ranks of inferred template counts. In a later analysis, generation probabilities were computed using a VDJ recombination model fitted to out-of-frame rearrangements, and the results were checked against IGoR. Hypergeometric tests were used in a later analysis to score TCR-TCR, TCR-HLA and TCR-CMV co-occurrence, with a repertoire-size bias correction applied to the TCR pairs. False discovery rates were estimated in a later analysis by permuting HLA or CMV assignments 20 times. In a later analysis, co-occurring TCRs were grouped using DBSCAN, and TCRdist sequence similarity was added for clustering within HLA-allele-positive subsets. Co-occurrence clustering excluded repertoires with fewer than 30,000 or more than 120,000 public chains, plus five with anomalous nucleotide sharing. The clones in this table, taken by TCRdb from immuneACCESS, are in-frame only. Not every clone is retained; where verified, under half of the shortfall comes from an unresolved V gene, and the cause of the rest is unknown. V and J calls and clone size come straight from that table; D and trimming were deduced from the DNA. The sample table lists about 160,000 clones, about 85% of them with a count of one. The ten largest clonotypes hold more than 2% of the sample.

The cohort consisted of hundreds of healthy bone marrow donors. Cohort members were all nominally healthy when sampled, although unrecorded immune exposures were likely present. The donor tested CMV seropositive, placing the donor among the 290 or so seropositive members of the cohort. A peripheral blood sample was provided by each donor, and peripheral blood mononuclear cells were used for TCR beta sequencing. The Qiagen DNeasy Blood Extraction Kit was used to extract genomic DNA from the blood cell samples. The full study reports these points: In the study, some 160 TCR beta chains were listed as associated with cytomegalovirus. Because counts were too low, about 18 rarely observed V segments, including chromosome 9 orphons, were left out of the earlier analysis of about 500 of the donors. In an earlier analysis of 500 to 650 of the donors, most TCR beta V segments appeared in productive rearrangements about 90% or about 30% of the time, broadly matching IMGT annotations. A further reported finding was that TCR beta sequences accurately predicted the HLA-A and HLA-B alleles for most subjects in the first cohort. A later analysis found that most CMV-associated TCR beta chains appeared HLA-restricted, with HLA associations seemingly driven largely by CMV exposure. Across donors, most TCR sequences were observed very rarely, whereas some public TCRs were present in many individuals. A cluster of highly shared sequence variants was judged likely to be a technical artifact of the sequencing pipeline. In this cohort, only TCR beta chains were sequenced, and detectable features were limited by the absence of alpha or paired-chain data. It was suggested by the authors that the approach could potentially be generalized to other disease states and immunological phenotypes. Compared with the roughly 700-donor mean, donors in an Asian-associated ancestry cluster had fewer N-insertions in productive TCRs, according to a later genetic analysis. Immune exposure information for the cohort was limited to CMV serostatus. Assigning TCR associations to individual alleles was difficult when HLA alleles, especially DR and DQ, strongly co-occurred. Several of the top co-occurrence clusters appeared to be linked to parvovirus B19, influenza, CMV and Epstein-Barr virus, according to a later analysis. In vitro tests confirmed that a few of the cytomegalovirus-associated TCR beta chains recognize cytomegalovirus antigens. Correlated functional status among segregating V segments might be attributable to linkage disequilibrium, but an unknown experimental factor could not be ruled out. In a later analysis, HLA-associated TCR beta chains showed more clonal expansion and lower generation probabilities than non-associated chains that were equally common. A later genetic analysis associated a missense DCLRE1C variant with V-gene and J-gene trimming of TCR beta chains, and an independent cohort replicated the association. A later analysis associated around 16,000 TCR beta sequences with specific HLA alleles at a false discovery rate of 0.05. HLA typing was unavailable for some donors at each locus, so association tests used only the typed subset. The 87-base-pair reads could not distinguish some IMGT-functional V segments, including TRBV6-2 and TRBV6-3, so those segments were excluded. In both the original and validation cohorts, the classifier was reported to diagnose cytomegalovirus status with high specificity and sensitivity. A later analysis found that TCR association rates varied across HLA loci, with DRB1 alleles showing the most associated TCRs and HLA-C alleles the fewest. Presence/absence analyses assumed roughly uniform sequencing depth across donors, an assumption that may not hold.

The receptor comes from a man younger than 35 in good health and CMV-seropositive. The sequencing sample was made of PBMCs. The chain employs TRBV5-1 and TRBJ2-2; 11 bases in between match TRBD1. The sequenced DNA is TGCGCCAGCACCCCCGGGACAGGGGGAACCGGGGAGCTGTTTTTT. Its protein is CASTPGTGGTGELFF.